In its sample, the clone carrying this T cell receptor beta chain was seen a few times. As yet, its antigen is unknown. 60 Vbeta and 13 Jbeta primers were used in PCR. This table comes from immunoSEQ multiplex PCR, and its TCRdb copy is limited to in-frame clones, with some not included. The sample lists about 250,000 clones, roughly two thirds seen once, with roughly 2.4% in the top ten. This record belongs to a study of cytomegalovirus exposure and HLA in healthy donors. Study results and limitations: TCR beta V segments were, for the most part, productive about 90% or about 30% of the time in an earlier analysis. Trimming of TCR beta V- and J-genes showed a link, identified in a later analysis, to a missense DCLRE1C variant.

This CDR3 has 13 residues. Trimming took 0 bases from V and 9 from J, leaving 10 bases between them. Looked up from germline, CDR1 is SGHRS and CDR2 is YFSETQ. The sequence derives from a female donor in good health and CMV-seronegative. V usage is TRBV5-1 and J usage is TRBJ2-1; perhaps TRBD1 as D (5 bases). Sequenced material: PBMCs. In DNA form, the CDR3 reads TGCGCCAGCAGCTTGGCCCAGGGAAGTGAGCAGTTCTTC. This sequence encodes CASSLAQGSEQFF.